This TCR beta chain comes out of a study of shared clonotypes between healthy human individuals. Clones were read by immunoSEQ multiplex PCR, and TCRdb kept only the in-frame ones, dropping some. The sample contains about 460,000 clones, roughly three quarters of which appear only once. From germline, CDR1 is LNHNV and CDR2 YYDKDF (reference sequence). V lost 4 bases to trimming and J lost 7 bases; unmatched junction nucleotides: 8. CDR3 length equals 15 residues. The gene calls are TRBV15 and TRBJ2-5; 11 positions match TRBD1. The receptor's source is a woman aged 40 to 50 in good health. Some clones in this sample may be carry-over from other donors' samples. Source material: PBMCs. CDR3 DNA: TGTGCCACCAGCATCGGGACAGGGGGATTGAGGACCCAGTACTTC. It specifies CATSIGTGGLRTQYF.